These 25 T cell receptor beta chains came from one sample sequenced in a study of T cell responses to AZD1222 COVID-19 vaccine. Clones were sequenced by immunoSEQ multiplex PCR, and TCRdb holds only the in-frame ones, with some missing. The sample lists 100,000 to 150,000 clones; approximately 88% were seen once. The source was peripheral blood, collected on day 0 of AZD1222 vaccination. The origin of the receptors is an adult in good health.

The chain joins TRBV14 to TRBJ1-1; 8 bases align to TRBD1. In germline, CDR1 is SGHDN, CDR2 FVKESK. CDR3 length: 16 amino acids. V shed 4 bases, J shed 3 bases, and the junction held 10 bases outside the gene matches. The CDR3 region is CASSRLQGAWDTEAFF. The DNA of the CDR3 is TGTGCCAGCAGCCGGTTGCAGGGGGCGTGGGACACTGAAGCTTTCTTT.

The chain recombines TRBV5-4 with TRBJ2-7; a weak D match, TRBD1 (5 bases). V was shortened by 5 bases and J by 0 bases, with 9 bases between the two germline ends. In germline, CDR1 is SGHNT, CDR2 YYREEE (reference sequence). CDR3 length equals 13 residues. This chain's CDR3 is CASRGQSSYEQYF. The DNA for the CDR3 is TGTGCCAGCAGGGGGCAGAGCTCCTACGAGCAGTACTTC.

The CDR3 DNA sequence: TGCGCCAGCACCGCTGCCGTGGGGGGCCCCTACGAGCAGTACTTC. This gives the protein CASTAAVGGPYEQYF. V gene TRBV4-3 combines with J gene TRBJ2-7, with D possibly being TRBD1 or TRBD2 (6 bases each). This CDR3 is built from 15 residues. V lost 7 bases to trimming and J lost 2 bases, with 18 bases between them. The germline V gene encodes CDR1 LGHNA and CDR2 YSLEER.

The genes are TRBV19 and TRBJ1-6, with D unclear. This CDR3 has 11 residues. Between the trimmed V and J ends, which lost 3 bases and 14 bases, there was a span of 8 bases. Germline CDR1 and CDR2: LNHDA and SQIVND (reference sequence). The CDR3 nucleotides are TGTGCCAGTAGTATGGTTGGAACCCTCCACTTT. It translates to CASSMVGTLHF.

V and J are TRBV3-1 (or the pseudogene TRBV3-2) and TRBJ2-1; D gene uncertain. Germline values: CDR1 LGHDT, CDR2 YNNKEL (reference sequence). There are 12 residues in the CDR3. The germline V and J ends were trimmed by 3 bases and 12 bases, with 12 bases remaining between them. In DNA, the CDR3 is TGTGCCAGCAGCCATCCCGAACGGACGCAGTTCTTC. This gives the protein CASSHPERTQFF.

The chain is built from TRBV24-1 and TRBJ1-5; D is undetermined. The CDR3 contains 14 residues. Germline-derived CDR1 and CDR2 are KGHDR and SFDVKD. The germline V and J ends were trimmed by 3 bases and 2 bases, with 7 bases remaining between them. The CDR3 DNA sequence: TGTGCCACCAGTGATAGCCGGGGCAATCAGCCCCAGCATTTT. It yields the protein CATSDSRGNQPQHF.

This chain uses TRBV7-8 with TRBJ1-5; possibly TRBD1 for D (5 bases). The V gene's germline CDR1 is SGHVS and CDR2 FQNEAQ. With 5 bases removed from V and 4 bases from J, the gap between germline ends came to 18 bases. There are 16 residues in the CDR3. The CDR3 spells CASSQATGQANQPQHF. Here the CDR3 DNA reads TGTGCCAGCAGCCAAGCGACGGGGCAAGCGAATCAGCCCCAGCATTTT.

The CDR3 loop reads CASSSPDRGYQPQHF. The DNA for the CDR3 is TGTGCCAGCAGCTCTCCCGACAGGGGATATCAGCCCCAGCATTTT. The chain has TRBV7-2 and TRBJ1-5; TRBD1 matches at 8 bases. Germline trimming cut 4 bases from V and 5 bases from J; bases unmatched to any gene: 7. CDR1 is SGHTA, CDR2 FQGNSA, per germline. The CDR3 runs 15 residues.

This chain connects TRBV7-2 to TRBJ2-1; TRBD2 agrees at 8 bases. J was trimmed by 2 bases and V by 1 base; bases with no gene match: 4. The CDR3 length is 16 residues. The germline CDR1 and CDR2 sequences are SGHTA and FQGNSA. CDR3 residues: CASSLGGGHTYNEQFF. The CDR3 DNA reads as TGTGCCAGCAGCTTAGGCGGGGGGCATACCTACAATGAGCAGTTCTTC.

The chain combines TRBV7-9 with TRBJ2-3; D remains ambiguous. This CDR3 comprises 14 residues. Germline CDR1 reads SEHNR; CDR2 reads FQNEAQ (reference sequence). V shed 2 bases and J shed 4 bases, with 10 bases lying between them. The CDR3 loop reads CASSLTSAPDTQYF. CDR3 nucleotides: TGTGCCAGCAGCTTAACTTCGGCCCCAGATACGCAGTATTTT.

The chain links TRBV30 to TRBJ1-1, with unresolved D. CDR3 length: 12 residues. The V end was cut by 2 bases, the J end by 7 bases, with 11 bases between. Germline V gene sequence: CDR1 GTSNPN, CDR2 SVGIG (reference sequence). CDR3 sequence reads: CAWSRDGGEAFF. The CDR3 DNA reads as TGTGCCTGGAGTAGGGATGGCGGTGAAGCTTTCTTT.

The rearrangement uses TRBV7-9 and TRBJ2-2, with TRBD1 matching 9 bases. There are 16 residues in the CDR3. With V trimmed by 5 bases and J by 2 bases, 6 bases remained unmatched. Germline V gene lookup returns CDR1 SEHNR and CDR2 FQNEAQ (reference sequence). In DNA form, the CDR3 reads TGTGCCAGCAGCGGCACAGGGGGCCTAAACACCGGGGAGCTGTTTTTT. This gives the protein CASSGTGGLNTGELFF.

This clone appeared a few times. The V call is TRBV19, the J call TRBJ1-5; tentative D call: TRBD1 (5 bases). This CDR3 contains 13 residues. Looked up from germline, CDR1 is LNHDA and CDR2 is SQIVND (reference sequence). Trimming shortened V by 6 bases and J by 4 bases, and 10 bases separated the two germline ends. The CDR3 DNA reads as TGTGCCAGTAGCCCCGACAGTAATCAGCCCCAGCATTTT. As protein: CASSPDSNQPQHF. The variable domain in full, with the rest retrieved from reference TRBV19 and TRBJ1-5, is DGGITQSPKYLFRKEGQNVTLSCEQNLNHDAMYWYRQDPGQGLRLIYYSQIVNDFQKGDIAEGYSVSREKKESFPLTVTSAQKNPTAFYLCASSPDSNQPQHFGDGTRLSIL.

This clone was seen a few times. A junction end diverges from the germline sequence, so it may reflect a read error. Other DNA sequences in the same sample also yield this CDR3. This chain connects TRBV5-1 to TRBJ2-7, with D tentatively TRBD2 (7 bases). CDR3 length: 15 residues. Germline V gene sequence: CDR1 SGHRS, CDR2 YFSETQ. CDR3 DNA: TGCGCCAGCAGTTTGGTGGGGGGGCTCGACTACGAGCAGTACTTC. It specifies CASSLVGGLDYEQYF.

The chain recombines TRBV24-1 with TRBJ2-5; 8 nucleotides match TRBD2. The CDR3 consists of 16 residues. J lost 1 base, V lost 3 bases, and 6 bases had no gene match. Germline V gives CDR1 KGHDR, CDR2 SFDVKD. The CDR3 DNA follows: TGTGCCACCAGTGATAGCGCCGCGGGGGGCCAAGAGACCCAGTACTTC. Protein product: CATSDSAAGGQETQYF.

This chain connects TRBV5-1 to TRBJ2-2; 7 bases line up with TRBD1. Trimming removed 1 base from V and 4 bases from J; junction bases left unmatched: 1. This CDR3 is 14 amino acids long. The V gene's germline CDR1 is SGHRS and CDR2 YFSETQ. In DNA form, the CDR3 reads TGCGCCAGCAGCTTGTGGGACAGCACCGGGGAGCTGTTTTTT. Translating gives CASSLWDSTGELFF.

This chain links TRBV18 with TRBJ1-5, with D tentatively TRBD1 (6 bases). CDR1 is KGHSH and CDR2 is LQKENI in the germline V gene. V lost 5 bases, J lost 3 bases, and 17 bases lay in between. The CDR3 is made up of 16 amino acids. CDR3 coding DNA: TGTGCCAGCTCATTCAATGGGGGGGACAACAATCAGCCCCAGCATTTT. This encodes CASSFNGGDNNQPQHF.

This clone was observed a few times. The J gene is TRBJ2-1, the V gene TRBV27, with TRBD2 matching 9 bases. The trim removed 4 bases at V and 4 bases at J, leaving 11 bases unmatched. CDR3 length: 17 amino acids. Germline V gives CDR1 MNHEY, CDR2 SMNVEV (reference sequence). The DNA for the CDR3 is TGTGCCAGCAGTTCGCCTTATAGCGGGGGCCCTTACAATGAGCAGTTCTTC. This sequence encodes CASSSPYSGGPYNEQFF.

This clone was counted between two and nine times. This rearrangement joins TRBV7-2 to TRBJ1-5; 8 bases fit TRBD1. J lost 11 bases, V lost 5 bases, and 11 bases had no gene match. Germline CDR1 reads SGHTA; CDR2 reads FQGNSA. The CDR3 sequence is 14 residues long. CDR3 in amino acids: CASSIDRGGRSQHF. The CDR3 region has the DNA TGTGCCAGCAGCATCGACAGGGGTGGAAGGTCCCAGCATTTT.

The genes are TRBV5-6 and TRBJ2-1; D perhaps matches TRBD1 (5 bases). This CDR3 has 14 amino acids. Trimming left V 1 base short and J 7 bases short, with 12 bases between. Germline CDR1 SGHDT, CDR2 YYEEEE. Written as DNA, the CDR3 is TGTGCCAGCAGCTTGATCAGGACATCTAATGAGCAGTTCTTC. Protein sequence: CASSLIRTSNEQFF.

Here the CDR3 DNA reads TGTGCCAGCAGCCAGGGGGACGGTGGTCAGCCCCAGCATTTT. Translating gives CASSQGDGGQPQHF. The V call is TRBV3-1 (or the pseudogene TRBV3-2), the J call TRBJ1-5, with D possibly being TRBD1 (5 bases). The germline CDR1 and CDR2 sequences are LGHDT and YNNKEL (reference sequence). The ends were cut back, 3 bases at V and 6 bases at J, with 12 bases in the middle. The CDR3 runs to 14 residues.

The chain's CDR3 is CASRPRLAADTQYF. CDR3 DNA sequence: TGTGCCAGCAGGCCAAGACTAGCAGCAGATACGCAGTATTTT. The gene calls are TRBV28 and TRBJ2-3; 7 bases match TRBD2. Trimming at V came to 6 bases and at J to 4 bases, leaving 7 bases not matched to a gene. Per the germline V gene, CDR1 is MDHEN and CDR2 is SYDVKM. CDR3 length: 14 amino acids.

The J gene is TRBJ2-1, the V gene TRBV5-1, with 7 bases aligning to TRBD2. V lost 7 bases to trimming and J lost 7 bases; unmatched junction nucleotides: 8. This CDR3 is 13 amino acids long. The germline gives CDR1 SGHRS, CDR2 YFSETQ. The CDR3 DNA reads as TGCGCCAGCCAGCGGGACCCGGGGAATGAGCAGTTCTTC. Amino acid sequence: CASQRDPGNEQFF.

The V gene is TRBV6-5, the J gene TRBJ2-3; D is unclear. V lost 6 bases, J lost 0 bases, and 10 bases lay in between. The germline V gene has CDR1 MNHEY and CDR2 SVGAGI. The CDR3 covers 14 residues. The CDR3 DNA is TGTGCCAGCAGGTTAGGGTTCAGCACAGATACGCAGTATTTT. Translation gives CASRLGFSTDTQYF.

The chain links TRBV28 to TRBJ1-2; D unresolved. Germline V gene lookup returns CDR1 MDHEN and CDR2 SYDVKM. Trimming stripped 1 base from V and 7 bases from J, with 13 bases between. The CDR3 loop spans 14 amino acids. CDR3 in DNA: TGTGCCAGCAGTTTATCCGGGGTCCGGGGTGGCTACACCTTC. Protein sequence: CASSLSGVRGGYTF.